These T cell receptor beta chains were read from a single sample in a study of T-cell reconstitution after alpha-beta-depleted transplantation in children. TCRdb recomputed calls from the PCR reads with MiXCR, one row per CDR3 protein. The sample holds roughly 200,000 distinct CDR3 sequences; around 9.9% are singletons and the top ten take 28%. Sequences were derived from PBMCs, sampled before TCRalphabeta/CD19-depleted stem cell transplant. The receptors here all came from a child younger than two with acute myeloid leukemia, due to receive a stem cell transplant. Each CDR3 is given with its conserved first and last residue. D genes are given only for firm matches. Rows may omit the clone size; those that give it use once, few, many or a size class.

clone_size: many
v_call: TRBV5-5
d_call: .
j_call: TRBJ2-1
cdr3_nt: TGTGCCAGCAGCTTGGATGTAGGCTACAATGAGCAGTTCTTC
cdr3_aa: CASSLDVGYNEQFF

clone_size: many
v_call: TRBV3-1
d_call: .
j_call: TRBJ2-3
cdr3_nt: TGTGCCAGCAGCCAATCCCCAGATACGCAGTATTTT
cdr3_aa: CASSQSPDTQYF

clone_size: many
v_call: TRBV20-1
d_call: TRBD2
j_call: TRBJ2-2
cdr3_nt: TGCAGTGCCCGACTAGCCACCGGGGAGCTGTTTTTT
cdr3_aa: CSARLATGELFF

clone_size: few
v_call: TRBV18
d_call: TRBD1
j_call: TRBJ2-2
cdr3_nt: TGTGCCAGCTCGGGGACAGGGGAGAACACCGGGGAGCTGTTTTTT
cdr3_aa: CASSGTGENTGELFF

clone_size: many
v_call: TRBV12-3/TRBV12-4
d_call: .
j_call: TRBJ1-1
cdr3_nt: TGTGCCAGCAGTTTGGGGAGGGGGGCTGAAGCTTTCTTT
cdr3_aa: CASSLGRGAEAFF

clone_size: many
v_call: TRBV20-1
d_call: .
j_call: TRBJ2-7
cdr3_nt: TGCAGTGCTCGAAACAGGGACCACGAGCAGTACTTC
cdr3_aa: CSARNRDHEQYF

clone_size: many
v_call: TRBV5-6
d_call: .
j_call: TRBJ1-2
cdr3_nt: TGTGCCAGCCAACTTGGAGTAAAACTCTATGGCTACACCTTC
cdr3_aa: CASQLGVKLYGYTF

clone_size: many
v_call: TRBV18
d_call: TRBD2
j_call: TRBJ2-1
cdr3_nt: TGTGCCAGCTCACCAATAGGAGGGACTAGCGGCTACAATGAGCAGTTCTTC
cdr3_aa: CASSPIGGTSGYNEQFF

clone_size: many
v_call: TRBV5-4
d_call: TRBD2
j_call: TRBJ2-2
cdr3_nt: TGTGCCAGCAGCTGGGGTCTAGCGGCCAACGGAGGGAACGGGGAGCTGTTTTTT
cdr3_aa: CASSWGLAANGGNGELFF

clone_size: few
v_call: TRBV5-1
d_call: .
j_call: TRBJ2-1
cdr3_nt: TGCGCCAGCCGTGGGCTAGCGACGACCAACAATGAGCAGTTCTTC
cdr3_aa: CASRGLATTNNEQFF

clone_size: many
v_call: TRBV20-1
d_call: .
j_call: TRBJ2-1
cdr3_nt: TGCAGTGCTAGAGACTTATACTATGAGCAGTTCTTC
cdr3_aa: CSARDLYYEQFF

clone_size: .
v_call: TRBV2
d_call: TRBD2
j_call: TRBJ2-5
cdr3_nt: TGTGCCAGCAGTGAGTTGTTAGCGGGGGAAGAGACCCAGTACTTC
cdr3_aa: CASSELLAGEETQYF

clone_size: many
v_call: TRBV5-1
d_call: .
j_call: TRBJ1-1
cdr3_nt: TGCGCCAGCAGCTGGCCTGGAGGCACGATGAACACTGAAGCTTTCTTT
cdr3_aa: CASSWPGGTMNTEAFF

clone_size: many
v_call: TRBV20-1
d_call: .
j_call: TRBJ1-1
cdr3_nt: TGCAGTGCTAGAGAGGTTAGTTACACTGAAGCTTTCTTT
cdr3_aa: CSAREVSYTEAFF

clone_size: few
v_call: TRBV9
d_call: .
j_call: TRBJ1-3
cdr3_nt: TGTGCCAGCAGCGGAAACAGGCCCACTGGAAACACCATATATTTT
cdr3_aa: CASSGNRPTGNTIYF

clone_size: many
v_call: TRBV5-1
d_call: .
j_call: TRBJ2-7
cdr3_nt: TGCGCCAGCAGCGAGCAGGGTCCGACCTACGAGCAGTACTTC
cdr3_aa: CASSEQGPTYEQYF

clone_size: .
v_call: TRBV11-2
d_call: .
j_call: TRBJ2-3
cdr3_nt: TGTGCCAGCAGCCGATCGACAGTTACGCAGTATTTT
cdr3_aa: CASSRSTVTQYF

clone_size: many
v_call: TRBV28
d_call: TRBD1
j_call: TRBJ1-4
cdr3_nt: TGTGCCAGCACCCGAGGGGACAGTCTCGGCGAAAAACTGTTTTTT
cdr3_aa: CASTRGDSLGEKLFF

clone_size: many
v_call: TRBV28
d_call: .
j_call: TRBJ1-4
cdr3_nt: TGTGCCAGCGGGGGAGGGGCTCGAGAAAAACTGTTTTTT
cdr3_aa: CASGGGAREKLFF

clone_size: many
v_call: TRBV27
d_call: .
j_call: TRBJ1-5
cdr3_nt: TGTGCCAGCACCTCCGGGCCGGGCGGTCAGCCCCAGCATTTT
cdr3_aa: CASTSGPGGQPQHF

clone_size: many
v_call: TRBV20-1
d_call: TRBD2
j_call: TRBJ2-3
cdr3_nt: TGCAGTGCTGAAAGGGCAGCGGGAGTAGATACGCAGTATTTT
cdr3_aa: CSAERAAGVDTQYF

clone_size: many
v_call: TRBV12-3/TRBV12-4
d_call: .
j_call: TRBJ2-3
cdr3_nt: TGTGCCAGCAGCGACGTTAGGGATCAACGCGATACGCAGTATTTT
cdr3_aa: CASSDVRDQRDTQYF

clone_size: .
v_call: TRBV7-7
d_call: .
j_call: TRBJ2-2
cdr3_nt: TGTGCCAGCAGCCAAAATTGGCAGAGGGCGGACACCGGGGAGCTGTTTTTT
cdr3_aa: CASSQNWQRADTGELFF

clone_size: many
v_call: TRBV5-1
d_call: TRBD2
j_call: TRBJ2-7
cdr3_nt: TGCGCCAGCAGCGACGACGGGACTAGCGGGAGAGTTTACTCCTACGAGCAGTACTTC
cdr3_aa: CASSDDGTSGRVYSYEQYF

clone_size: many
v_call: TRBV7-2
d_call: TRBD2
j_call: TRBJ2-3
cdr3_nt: TGTGCCAGCAGGAGGACTAGCGGGAGCCATAGCACAGATACGCAGTATTTT
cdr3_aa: CASRRTSGSHSTDTQYF

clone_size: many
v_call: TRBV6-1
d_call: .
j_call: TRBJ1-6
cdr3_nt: TGTGCCAGCAGTGTTCGGGGGAGCTCCTATAATTCACCCCTCCACTTT
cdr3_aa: CASSVRGSSYNSPLHF

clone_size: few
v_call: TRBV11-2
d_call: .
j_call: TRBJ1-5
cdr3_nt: TGTGCCAGCAGCCCCGACCCAAACCAGCCCCAGCATTTT
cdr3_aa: CASSPDPNQPQHF

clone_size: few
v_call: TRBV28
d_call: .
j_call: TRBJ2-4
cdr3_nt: TGTGCCAGCAGTTTTGCAGGTCTAGCCAAAAACATTCAGTACTTC
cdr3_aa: CASSFAGLAKNIQYF

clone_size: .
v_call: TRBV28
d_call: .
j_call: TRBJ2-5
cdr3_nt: TGTGCCAGCAGTCCATCCGAGGGGACCCAGTACTTC
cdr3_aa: CASSPSEGTQYF

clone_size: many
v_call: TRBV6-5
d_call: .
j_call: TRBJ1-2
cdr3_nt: TGTGCCAGCAGTTACGATCCCGGCTATGGCTACACCTTC
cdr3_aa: CASSYDPGYGYTF

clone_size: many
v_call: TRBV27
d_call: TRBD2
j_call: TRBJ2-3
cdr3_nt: TGTGCCAGCAGTTGGCGGGAGGGGGCGGATACGCAGTATTTT
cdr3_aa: CASSWREGADTQYF

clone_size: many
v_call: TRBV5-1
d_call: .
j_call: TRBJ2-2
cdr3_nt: TGCGCCAGCAGCGGGAGTCCGCTTATCACCGGGGAGCTGTTTTTT
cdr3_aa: CASSGSPLITGELFF

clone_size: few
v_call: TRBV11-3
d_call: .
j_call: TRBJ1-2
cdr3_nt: TGTGCCAGCAGCTTAGAGCCAGCTTACTATGGCTACACCTTC
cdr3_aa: CASSLEPAYYGYTF

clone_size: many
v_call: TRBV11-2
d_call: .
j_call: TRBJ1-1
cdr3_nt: TGTGCCAGCAGCTCCTACACGGGCAGTGAAGCTTTCTTT
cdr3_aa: CASSSYTGSEAFF

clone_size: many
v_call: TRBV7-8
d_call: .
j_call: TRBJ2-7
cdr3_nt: TGTGCCAGCAGCTTAGCGTCCACGCGGGTCTACGAGCAGTACTTC
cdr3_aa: CASSLASTRVYEQYF

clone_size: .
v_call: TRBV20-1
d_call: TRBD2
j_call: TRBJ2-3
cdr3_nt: TGCAGTGCTAGTGGGACTAGCGGGGCCCCCCGTGATACGCAGTATTTT
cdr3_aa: CSASGTSGAPRDTQYF

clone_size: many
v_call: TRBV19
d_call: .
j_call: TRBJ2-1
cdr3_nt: TGTGCCAGTATCCCATCGGTGGTGGAAGGGTACAATGAGCAGTTCTTC
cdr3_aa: CASIPSVVEGYNEQFF

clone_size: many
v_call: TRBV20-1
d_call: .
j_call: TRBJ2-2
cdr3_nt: TGCAGTGCTAGGGGTCCCCTTTGGGAGAGCTTGGGGACCGGGGAGCTGTTTTTT
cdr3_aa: CSARGPLWESLGTGELFF

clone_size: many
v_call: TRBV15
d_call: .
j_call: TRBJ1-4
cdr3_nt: TGTGCCACCAGCAGAGGACGCGGGAAAGATGAAAAACTGTTTTTT
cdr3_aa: CATSRGRGKDEKLFF

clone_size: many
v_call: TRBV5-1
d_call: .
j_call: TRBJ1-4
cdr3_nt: TGCGCCAGCAGCTTGGAAGGGAGGCCGAATGAAAAACTGTTTTTT
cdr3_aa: CASSLEGRPNEKLFF

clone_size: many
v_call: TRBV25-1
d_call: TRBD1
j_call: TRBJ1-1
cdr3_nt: TGTGCCAGCAGTGACTCGACAGGGATGGCCACTGAAGCTTTCTTT
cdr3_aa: CASSDSTGMATEAFF

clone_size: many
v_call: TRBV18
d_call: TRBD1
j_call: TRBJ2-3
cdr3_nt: TGTGCCAGCGCCGGACAGGGTGGGACAGATACGCAGTATTTT
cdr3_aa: CASAGQGGTDTQYF

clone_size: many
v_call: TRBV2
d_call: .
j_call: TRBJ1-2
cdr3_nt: TGTGCCAGCGCCCCAGACCTTAACTATGGCTACACCTTC
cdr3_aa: CASAPDLNYGYTF

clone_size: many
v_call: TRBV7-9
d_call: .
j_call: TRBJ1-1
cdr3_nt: TGTGCCAGCAGCCCACTGATGAACACTGAAGCTTTCTTT
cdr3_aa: CASSPLMNTEAFF

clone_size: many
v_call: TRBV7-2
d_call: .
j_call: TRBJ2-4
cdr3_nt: TGTGCCAGCAGCTTAGTAGGGGGGAACATTCAGTACTTC
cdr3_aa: CASSLVGGNIQYF

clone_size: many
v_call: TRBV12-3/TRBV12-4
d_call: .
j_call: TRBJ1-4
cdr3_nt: TGTGCCAGCAGTCTCTTCCGGGCTTCGGACATATTTTTT
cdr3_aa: CASSLFRASDIFF

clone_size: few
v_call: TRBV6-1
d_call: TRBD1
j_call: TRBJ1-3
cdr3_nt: TGTGCCAGCAGTCCCGGGACAGTTCTTTCTGGAAACACCATATATTTT
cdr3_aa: CASSPGTVLSGNTIYF

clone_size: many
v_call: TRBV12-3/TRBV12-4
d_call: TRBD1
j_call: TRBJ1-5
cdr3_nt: TGTGCCAGCAGTCCATCCCGGCCAGGGGGCGCGGGTCAGCCCCAGCATTTT
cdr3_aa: CASSPSRPGGAGQPQHF

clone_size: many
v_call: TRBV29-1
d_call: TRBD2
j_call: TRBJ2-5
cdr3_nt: TGCAGCGTTCCTAGCGGGGGGGCAACGTTGGAGACCCAGTACTTC
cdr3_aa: CSVPSGGATLETQYF

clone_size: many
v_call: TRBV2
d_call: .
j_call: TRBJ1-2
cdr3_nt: TGTGCCAGCAGTGAAAGCACCCCAACCCTCTATGGCTACACCTTC
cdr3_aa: CASSESTPTLYGYTF

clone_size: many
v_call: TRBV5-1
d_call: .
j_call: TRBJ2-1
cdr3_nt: TGCGCCAGCAAAAGGGGGGACAATGAGCAGTTCTTC
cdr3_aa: CASKRGDNEQFF

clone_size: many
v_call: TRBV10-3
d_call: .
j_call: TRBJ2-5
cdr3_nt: TGTGCCATGGGATCAAGGGGGGAGACCCAGTACTTC
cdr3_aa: CAMGSRGETQYF

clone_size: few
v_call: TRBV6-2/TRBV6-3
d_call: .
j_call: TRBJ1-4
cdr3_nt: TGTGCCAGCAGTTACGGCGGGGAACTGTTTTTT
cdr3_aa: CASSYGGELFF

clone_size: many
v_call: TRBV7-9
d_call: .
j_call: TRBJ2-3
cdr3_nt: TGTGCCAGCAGCCCTGGAGTAGGTACGCAGTATTTT
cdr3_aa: CASSPGVGTQYF

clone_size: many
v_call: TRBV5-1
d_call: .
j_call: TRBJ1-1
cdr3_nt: TGCGCCAGCAGCTTTTTGGGGGGCGCGACGAACACTGAAGCTTTCTTT
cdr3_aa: CASSFLGGATNTEAFF

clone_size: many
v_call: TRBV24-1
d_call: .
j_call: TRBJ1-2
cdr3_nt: TGTGCCACCAGTAAAGGGGGAAATGATGGCTACACCTTC
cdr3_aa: CATSKGGNDGYTF

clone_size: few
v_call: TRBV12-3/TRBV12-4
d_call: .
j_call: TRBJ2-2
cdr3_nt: TGTGCCAGCCATTTTGTCCCCGGGGAGCTGTTTTTT
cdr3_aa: CASHFVPGELFF

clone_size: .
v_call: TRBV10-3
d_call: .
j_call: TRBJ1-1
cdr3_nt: TGTGCCACCACCTTGGGAGCTTTGAACACTGAAGCTTTCTTT
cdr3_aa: CATTLGALNTEAFF

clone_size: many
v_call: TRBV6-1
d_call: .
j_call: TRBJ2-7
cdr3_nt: TGTGCCAGCAACAGACCCTACTCCGAGCAGTACTTC
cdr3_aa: CASNRPYSEQYF